These T cell receptor beta chains were read from a single sample in a study of Graves' ophthalmopathy and Graves' hyperthyroidism. TCRdb ran MiXCR on the multiplex PCR reads and lists one entry per CDR3 protein. The data show 900,000 to 1,200,000 distinct CDR3 sequences, with about 40% seen just once and 11% held by the top ten. The sequenced material came from peripheral blood or thyroid tissue (not recorded which). These receptors were taken from an adult man with Graves' hyperthyroidism. Each CDR3 is given with its conserved first and last residue. A D gene is named only where the DNA matches it firmly. The size field is filled for only some rows; it gives once, few, many or a size class.

TRBV2	TRBJ1-1	.	.	CASSRKTLLVTEAFF	TGTGCCAGCAGCAGAAAGACACTTTTGGTCACTGAAGCCTTCTTT
TRBV14	TRBJ2-6	TRBD1	few	CASSQRLRGPVSGANVLTF	TGTGCCAGCAGCCAACGTTTAAGGGGGCCTGTCTCTGGGGCCAACGTCCTGACTTTC
TRBV7-2	TRBJ1-2	.	.	CASSLETGNNYGYTF	TGTGCCAGCAGCTTAGAAACAGGGAATAACTATGGCTACACCTTC
TRBV7-9	TRBJ2-7	TRBD1	.	CASSFDRAAHEQYF	TGTGCCAGCAGCTTTGACAGGGCGGCCCACGAGCAGTACTTC
TRBV10-3	TRBJ1-1	TRBD1	.	CASSLEQGSAFF	TGTGCCAGCAGTTTGGAACAGGGGTCAGCTTTCTTT
TRBV2	TRBJ1-2	.	many	CASSWDRNYGYTF	TGTGCCAGCAGCTGGGACCGAAACTATGGCTACACCTTC
TRBV5-1	TRBJ1-4	TRBD1	.	CASNKGQGNEKLFF	TGCGCCAGCAACAAAGGACAGGGTAATGAAAAACTGTTTTTT
TRBV29-1	TRBJ2-3	TRBD2	.	CSVGGRADTQYF	TGCAGCGTTGGCGGGAGGGCAGATACGCAGTATTTT
TRBV15	TRBJ1-4	.	many	CATSRGNEKLFF	TGTGCCACCAGCAGAGGGAATGAAAAACTGTTTTTT
TRBV7-2	TRBJ2-2	TRBD2	.	CASSPWTSAGELFF	TGTGCCAGCAGCCCATGGACTAGCGCCGGGGAGCTGTTTTTT
TRBV7-8	TRBJ1-1	.	many	CASSLRTDPTNTEAFF	TGTGCCAGCAGCTTAAGGACAGACCCGACAAACACTGAAGCTTTCTTT
TRBV25-1	TRBJ2-5	.	.	CASSPPGGGREETQYF	TGTGCCAGCTCACCACCCGGAGGGGGGAGAGAAGAGACCCAGTACTTC
TRBV7-8	TRBJ2-6	.	.	CASSLGLDGANVLTF	TGTGCCAGCAGCTTAGGGCTAGATGGGGCCAACGTCCTGACTTTC
TRBV4-3	TRBJ2-2	.	few	CASSQVSGQGFGELFF	TGCGCCAGCAGCCAAGTGTCGGGGCAGGGGTTCGGGGAGCTGTTTTTT
TRBV7-2	TRBJ1-3	TRBD1	few	CASSLAGDRSGNTIYF	TGTGCCAGCAGCTTGGCCGGGGACAGGTCCGGAAACACCATATATTTT
TRBV6-4	TRBJ1-5	.	few	CASRKSRGRGSNQPQHF	TGTGCCAGCAGGAAATCCCGGGGGCGAGGTAGCAATCAGCCCCAGCATTTT
TRBV12-3/TRBV12-4	TRBJ2-7	TRBD1	few	CASSLRGTGDEQYF	TGTGCCAGCAGTTTACGCGGGACAGGGGACGAGCAGTACTTC
TRBV10-3	TRBJ2-6	.	many	CAISGDRVSGANVLTF	TGTGCCATCAGTGGGGACCGGGTATCTGGGGCCAACGTCCTGACTTTC
TRBV19	TRBJ2-2	TRBD1	.	CASRGDRQNTGELFF	TGTGCCAGTAGGGGGGACAGGCAAAACACCGGGGAGCTGTTTTTT
TRBV7-2	TRBJ1-2	.	.	CASSSIGAYGYTF	TGTGCCAGCAGCTCAATAGGGGCCTATGGCTACACCTTC
TRBV2	TRBJ1-1	.	.	CASSDPEATNTEAFF	TGTGCCAGCAGTGATCCCGAGGCCACGAACACTGAAGCTTTCTTT
TRBV2	TRBJ1-1	.	many	CASSGPNSEAFF	TGTGCCAGCAGTGGGCCTAACAGTGAAGCTTTCTTT
TRBV7-9	TRBJ1-6	.	many	CASSLGEASKGPLHF	TGTGCCAGCAGCTTAGGCGAAGCCAGCAAAGGACCCCTCCACTTT
TRBV2	TRBJ2-2	.	many	CAISMTGELFF	TGTGCCATCAGCATGACCGGGGAGCTGTTTTTT
TRBV10-3	TRBJ1-5	.	many	CATQSGSNQPQHF	TGTGCCACCCAATCCGGTAGCAATCAGCCCCAGCATTTT
TRBV19	TRBJ1-2	.	.	CASTSGRSDGYTF	TGTGCCAGTACCTCGGGACGCTCCGATGGCTACACCTTC